This TCR beta chain was observed in a study of identical twins. CDR1 is MNHEY and CDR2 is SVGEGT in the germline V gene. The length of the CDR3 is 13 residues. The V gene lost 1 base and the J gene lost 5 bases, with 8 bases spanning the gap. TCRdb independently ran MiXCR on the 5' RACE reads; one entry per CDR3 protein. Altogether roughly 720,000 distinct CDR3 sequences are present, roughly 20% being singletons, with the ten largest covering around 13%. This same sample was also taken into another study, of T cells expressing NK-cell markers.

The sequence came from a woman younger than 35 in good health. The source material was PBMCs. V is TRBV6-2 or TRBV6-3 and J is TRBJ2-5; D call uncertain. DNA for the CDR3: TGTGCCAGCAGTTACTTGATAGAGGAGACCCAGTACTTC. It yields the protein CASSYLIEETQYF.